One and the same sample provided the 5 T cell receptor beta chains below, sequenced in a study of blood T cell repertoires in COVID-19 (dated by TCRdb to about 2020). Library preparation used the immunoSEQ multiplex PCR assay. Imported from immuneACCESS, the table was reduced by TCRdb to in-frame sequences with V and J called. These copies leave out some clones; in studies compared against another copy, an unresolved V gene accounts for under half, and the cause of the remainder is not known. Counted in this sample were about 350,000 clones; 87% of them appeared once. Over 4% of the sample lies in the top ten. Material for sequencing was PBMCs or T cells enriched from blood (not recorded which). The receptors were sampled from a woman aged 25-40 years who had recovered from COVID-19.

The gene calls are TRBV5-1 and TRBJ1-1; D uncertain. CDR1 is SGHRS, CDR2 YFSETQ, per germline. Between the trimmed V and J ends, which lost 6 bases and 0 bases, there was a span of 6 bases. The CDR3 loop spans 12 amino acids. The CDR3 DNA reads TGCGCCAGCACGGGTCTGAACACTGAAGCTTTCTTT. Translated: CASTGLNTEAFF. Supplemented by reference TRBV5-1 and TRBJ1-1, the full variable domain reads KAGVTQTPRYLIKTRGQQVTLSCSPISGHRSVSWYQQTPGQGLQFLFEYFSETQRNKGNFPGRFSGRQFSNSRSEMNVSTLELGDSALYLCASTGLNTEAFFGQGTRLTVV.

The chain couples TRBV15 to TRBJ1-5; perhaps TRBD1 as D (6 bases). CDR1 LNHNV and CDR2 YYDKDF come from the germline V gene (reference sequence). V gave up 0 bases and J gave up 6 bases, with 12 bases separating them. CDR3 length equals 15 residues. DNA of the CDR3: TGTGCCACCAGCAGAGATAGGGGGTCTGCTCAGCCCCAGCATTTT. It codes for CATSRDRGSAQPQHF.

The V gene is TRBV18, the J gene TRBJ2-6; D is perhaps TRBD2 (5 bases). Germline V lookup: CDR1 KGHSH, CDR2 LQKENI. The CDR3 has 18 amino acids. Deletions cut 2 bases from V and 4 bases from J, with 18 bases between. The CDR3 region is CASSPSGRAAGGANVLTF. The DNA of the CDR3 is TGTGCCAGCTCACCATCTGGTAGGGCCGCGGGCGGGGCCAACGTCCTGACTTTC.

J is TRBJ2-1 and V is TRBV5-1; 9 bases agree with TRBD2. After removal of 0 bases from V and 4 bases from J, the junction contained 5 bases not matched to a gene. Germline assignment: CDR1 SGHRS and CDR2 YFSETQ. CDR3 length equals 16 residues. The CDR3 DNA follows: TGCGCCAGCAGCTTGGGTAGCGGGGGCCGATACAATGAGCAGTTCTTC. Translated, it gives CASSLGSGGRYNEQFF.

This clone has only one observation. V usage is TRBV21-1 and J usage is TRBJ1-6; the table assigns TRBD1, which was not confirmed against the DNA. TRBV21-1 represents a pseudogene. The CDR3 extends over 15 amino acids. The CDR3 is CASSKAQGNNSPLHF. The CDR3 coding sequence is TGTGCCAGCAGCAAAGCTCAGGGTAATAATTCACCCCTCCACTTT.